This T cell receptor beta chain originates from a study of blood T cell repertoires in COVID-19. The wider study: Samples taken during acute and convalescent COVID-19 were collected in the United States, Italy and Spain. PBMCs, B-cell-depleted T cells, or T cells were the source of the cDNA or gDNA that made up the material.

The CDR3 covers 16 residues. Trimming took off 2 bases at V and 6 bases at J, with 16 bases between the two ends. Germline-derived CDR1 and CDR2 are SGHTA and FQGTGA. Original methodology: From reference gene primer amplification, estimates of nucleated cell counts were derived. The data were produced by immunoSEQ multiplex PCR, yet TCRdb's version contains in-frame clones alone and is incomplete. V and J calls and clone size are those listed in that table; D and trimming were worked out from the DNA. The profile shows over 100,000 clones, 85% of them singletons. The sequence was obtained from a man at least 80 years old with acute or convalescent COVID-19. The sample consisted of peripheral blood. The gene calls are TRBV7-3 and TRBJ2-2, with D possibly TRBD2 on 6 matching bases. This chain's CDR3 is CASSLVLALSAGELFF. The CDR3 DNA is TGTGCCAGCAGCTTAGTACTAGCCTTAAGTGCCGGGGAGCTGTTTTTT.